The clone carrying this T cell receptor beta chain was seen a handful of times. Its antigen remains unknown. This specimen belongs to a study of T-cell memory formation after mild COVID-19. Study as a whole: The TCR clusters were mostly specific to one donor. General study points: Day 15 to 85 contracting clones showed balanced CD4/CD8; later expanders leaned CD4+. Shrinking CD4+ clones resided mostly in CM and EM, and CD8+ ones in EMRA.

This CDR3 comprises 13 residues. J lost 7 bases, V lost 4 bases, and 5 bases had no gene match. The germline V gene encodes CDR1 LNHNV and CDR2 YYDKDF (reference sequence). cDNA libraries for TCR alpha and TCR beta, carrying sample barcodes and UMIs, came from 5'RACE with constant-segment primers. TCRdb analysed the 5' RACE reads with MiXCR anew, one entry per CDR3 protein. Of almost 350,000 distinct CDR3 sequences listed, roughly 20% are singletons. The specimen was PBMCs or a T cell subset sorted from them (not recorded which). This sequence joins TRBV15 and TRBJ2-5, with 8 bases matching TRBD1. The receptor was derived from a man younger than 35 who had mild COVID-19 (a few samples of this study predate the infection). Cell type and time point are not known. The CDR3 reads CATSTDRETTQYF. In nucleotides, the CDR3 is TGTGCCACCAGCACGGACAGGGAAACGACCCAGTACTTC.